Many counts were recorded for the clone carrying this T cell receptor (beta chain). Its specificity is not known. The sample is drawn from a study of blood T cells in healthy people across ages. General study findings and limits: Older age went with lower TCR beta diversity per million T cells, in a roughly linear way.

Primers used in a second PCR of about 6 to 12 cycles were a sample-barcoded 5' primer and a J-beta primer mix. TCRdb redid the calling of the 5' RACE reads with MiXCR, one entry per CDR3 protein. The sample has under 950,000 distinct CDR3 sequences, about a fifth seen once. Input material: blood. This receptor was identified in a man aged 65-85 years in good health.

The CDR3 DNA follows: TGCAGTACCCCGGCTTTTGACGGGAAAAGCACAGATACGCAGTATTTT. This gives the protein CSTPAFDGKSTDTQYF. The chain employs TRBV20-1 and TRBJ2-3; TRBD2 might be the D (5 bases). The CDR3 has 16 residues. Germline V gives CDR1 DFQATT, CDR2 SNEGSKA (reference sequence). V was trimmed by 8 bases and J by 0 bases, leaving 21 bases between them.